These T cell receptor beta chains were read from a single sample in a study of tumor and adjacent non-tumor tissue in lung cancer. TCRdb ran MiXCR on the multiplex PCR reads and lists one entry per CDR3 protein. The table records 90,000 to 110,000 distinct CDR3 sequences, roughly 73% of them present only once. The sequencing input was lung tumor tissue. The receptor source for this set is an older woman with non-small cell lung cancer. Each CDR3 is given with its conserved first and last residue. The D gene is left open where the match is weak.

D gene: TRBD2
V gene: TRBV11-2
CDR3 protein: CASSYGTNGSYELYF

D gene: -
V gene: TRBV20-1
CDR3 protein: CSARTGGYGYTF

D gene: TRBD2
V gene: TRBV28
CDR3 protein: CASHAWSGGVLGTDTQYF

D gene: TRBD1
V gene: TRBV5-5
CDR3 protein: CASNLRDRSYDEQFF

D gene: -
V gene: TRBV11-2
CDR3 protein: CASSFGGSYYVQFF

D gene: -
V gene: TRBV20-1
CDR3 protein: CSAQRGPSYNEQFF

D gene: -
V gene: TRBV4-3
CDR3 protein: CASSQDLGLHLMDTEAFF

D gene: -
V gene: TRBV4-1
CDR3 protein: CASSQAAANYGYTF

D gene: TRBD1
V gene: TRBV29-1
CDR3 protein: CSVGQGRSYTF

D gene: -
V gene: TRBV5-4
CDR3 protein: CASCLGSPLESYNEQFF

D gene: -
V gene: TRBV24-1
CDR3 protein: CATSDSSRILDTQYF

D gene: -
V gene: TRBV20-1
CDR3 protein: CCAGDLRTEQFF

D gene: -
V gene: TRBV28
CDR3 protein: CASSSGHSARGQYF

D gene: TRBD2
V gene: TRBV4-2
CDR3 protein: CASSLAAGATDTQYF

D gene: -
V gene: TRBV4-2
CDR3 protein: CASSQGGRGGSGELSF

D gene: -
V gene: TRBV5-1
CDR3 protein: CAISLENAEGPRGYTF

D gene: -
V gene: TRBV20-1
CDR3 protein: CNTRDSGSRGSGNTIYF

D gene: -
V gene: TRBV6-6
CDR3 protein: CASSFVGRCTQPQHF

D gene: -
V gene: TRBV28
CDR3 protein: CASSPDRASDSYKQYF

D gene: TRBD2
V gene: TRBV10-1
CDR3 protein: CASSKGGTDTQYF

D gene: -
V gene: TRBV6-2/TRBV6-3
CDR3 protein: CASSYSDGTTYEQYF

D gene: -
V gene: TRBV20-1
CDR3 protein: CSAQPYDSQPQQF

D gene: TRBD1
V gene: TRBV28
CDR3 protein: CASSSPGTGDSNQPQHF

D gene: -
V gene: TRBV4-3
CDR3 protein: CASSQDQGVDGYTF

D gene: -
V gene: TRBV7-2
CDR3 protein: CASCTGTSSYEQYF

D gene: TRBD2
V gene: TRBV11-3
CDR3 protein: CASSLKFTSGSHNDQFF